These 18 T cell receptor beta chains share one sample of origin, sequenced in a study of metastatic and nonmetastatic thyroid tumors. TCRdb reassembled clones from the PCR reads with MiXCR. This table holds 35,000 to 50,000 clones, 12% found once. Patients had received no treatment of any kind before thyroid surgery. Sequencing was performed on blood. The receptor source for this set is a male donor with papillary thyroid cancer or a benign thyroid nodule (not recorded which). Some clones in this sample may be carry-over from other donors' samples.

This clone was seen many times. V usage is TRBV7-9 and J usage is TRBJ1-3; D remains unclear. This CDR3 is 15 amino acids long. Germline V gene lookup returns CDR1 SEHNR and CDR2 FQNEAQ (reference sequence). V lost 6 bases and J 1 base, leaving 13 bases between the germline ends. CDR3 in amino acids: CASRFPTISGNTIYF. In nucleotides, the CDR3 is TGTGCCAGCAGGTTCCCAACCATATCTGGAAACACCATATATTTT.

At least ten counts were recorded for this clone. The CDR3 here is CASSLTGDQEKLFF. In nucleotides, the CDR3 is TGTGCCAGCAGCTTAACAGGGGACCAGGAAAAACTGTTTTTT. The rearrangement uses TRBV7-2 and TRBJ1-4, with 7 bases matching TRBD1. V lost 2 bases and J lost 8; bases outside the gene matches: 5. Germline V gene sequence: CDR1 SGHTA, CDR2 FQGNSA. CDR3 size: 14 residues.

Concerning this clone itself: In the same sample, other DNA sequences code for this CDR3. V usage is TRBV12-3 or TRBV12-4 and J usage is TRBJ2-5; either TRBD1 or TRBD2 may fit D (5 bases each). The CDR3 consists of 14 residues. Trimming removed 9 bases at V and 3 bases at J, with 17 bases between. The CDR3 DNA is TGTGCCAGTAGTACCACCGGGACGAAAGAGACCCAGTACTTC. It codes for CASSTTGTKETQYF.

This clone has at least ten counts. The CDR3 is CSVEEAGGSYEQYF. In nucleotides, the CDR3 is TGCAGCGTTGAAGAAGCGGGAGGCTCCTACGAGCAGTACTTC. The rearrangement joins TRBV29-1 to TRBJ2-7; 9 nucleotides match TRBD2. Germline loops: CDR1 SQVTM, CDR2 ANQGSEA. Losses at the gene ends were 0 bases for V and 0 bases for J; bases not matched to a gene: 0. CDR3 length: 14 amino acids.

The chain is built from TRBV7-2 and TRBJ2-5, with D possibly TRBD1 on 5 matching bases. Germline CDR1 is SGHTA and CDR2 is FQGNSA. The CDR3 totals 16 residues. The V gene lost 2 bases and the J gene lost 0 bases, with 13 bases spanning the gap. DNA of the CDR3: TGTGCCAGCAGCTTACCGTCCGGCAGGGACCAAGAGACCCAGTACTTC. Amino acids: CASSLPSGRDQETQYF. Based on the CDR3 plus reference TRBV7-2 and TRBJ2-5, the full variable domain is GAGVSQSPSNKVTEKGKDVELRCDPISGHTALYWYRQSLGQGLEFLIYFQGNSAPDKSGLPSDRFSAERTGGSVSTLTIQRTQQEDSAVYLCASSLPSGRDQETQYFGPGTRLLVL.

The table lists this clone with many counts. V and J are TRBV3-1 and TRBJ1-3; D not resolved. CDR1 and CDR2 (germline): LGHDT, YNNKEL (reference sequence). Trimming cost V 0 bases and J 6 bases, with 9 bases left between them. This CDR3 has 14 residues. CDR3 coding DNA: TGTGCCAGCAGCCAAGAAGGAGGGTTAAACACCATATATTTT. Translation: CASSQEGGLNTIYF.

This clone came up many times. V and J are TRBV7-3 and TRBJ1-1, with D possibly matching TRBD1 (5 bases). Trimming took 5 bases from V and 5 from J, leaving 15 bases between them. The CDR3 is 14 residues long. In germline, CDR1 is SGHTA, CDR2 FQGTGA. The CDR3 reads CASSPRSGGTEAFF. Here the CDR3 DNA reads TGTGCCAGCAGCCCTAGGTCGGGGGGGACTGAAGCTTTCTTT. The whole variable domain, filled in from reference TRBV7-3 and TRBJ1-1, reads GAGVSQTPSNKVTEKGKYVELRCDPISGHTALYWYRQSLGQGPEFLIYFQGTGAADDSGLPNDRFFAVRPEGSVSTLKIQRTERGDSAVYLCASSPRSGGTEAFFGQGTRLTVV.

This clone was detected many times. The V call is TRBV28, the J call TRBJ1-1; 7 positions match TRBD1. The V gene's germline CDR1 is MDHEN and CDR2 SYDVKM. The CDR3 spans 13 residues. V dropped 5 bases and J dropped 3; count of bases not matched to a gene: 3. The CDR3: CASSPGGYTEAFF. The CDR3 DNA reads TGTGCCAGCAGTCCAGGGGGGTACACTGAAGCTTTCTTT. Together with reference TRBV28 and TRBJ1-1, the CDR3 gives the full variable domain: DVKVTQSSRYLVKRTGEKVFLECVQDMDHENMFWYRQDPGLGLRLIYFSYDVKMKEKGDIPEGYSVSREKKERFSLILESASTNQTSMYLCASSPGGYTEAFFGQGTRLTVV.

This clone occurred a few times. This chain uses TRBV29-1 with TRBJ2-5; 9 nucleotides line up with TRBD1. The germline CDR1 and CDR2 sequences are SQVTM and ANQGSEA. The CDR3 is 14 amino acids. Losses at the gene ends were 5 bases for V and 3 bases for J; bases not matched to a gene: 7. The CDR3 protein is CSVRQGVLEETQYF. CDR3 coding DNA: TGCAGCGTTCGACAGGGGGTTCTCGAAGAGACCCAGTACTTC.

This clone was counted a few times. Relative to the germline gene, one junction end is altered; a read error may explain this. V is TRBV27 and J is TRBJ1-1; possible D gene TRBD1, 5 bases. This CDR3 has 16 amino acids. The germline CDR1 and CDR2 sequences are MNHEY and SMNVEV (reference sequence). CDR3 sequence: CSSSRKGICVNTEAFF. The CDR3 bases are TGTTCCAGCAGTAGGAAGGGGATTTGTGTGAACACTGAAGCTTTCTTT.

This clone was recorded many times. The DNA for the CDR3 is TGTGCCAGCAGCTTGGATCGGACCTCCTACGAGCAGTACTTC. This encodes CASSLDRTSYEQYF. This chain joins TRBV5-8 and TRBJ2-7; D not resolved. CDR3 length equals 14 residues. CDR1 and CDR2 from the germline V gene are SGHTS and YDEGEE. Trimming left V 0 bases short and J 0 bases short, with 7 bases between.

This clone was found many times. The chain links TRBV20-1 to TRBJ2-5; no definite D call. The CDR3 sequence is 12 residues long. With 8 bases removed from V and 2 bases from J, the gap between germline ends came to 12 bases. CDR1 DFQATT and CDR2 SNEGSKA come from the germline V gene (reference sequence). CDR3 sequence (DNA): TGCAGTACTCGCGTCCTTCAAGAGACCCAGTACTTC. Amino acids: CSTRVLQETQYF.

V gene TRBV3-1 combines with J gene TRBJ2-2; no clear D. The V gene lost 4 bases and the J gene lost 5 bases, with 17 bases spanning the gap. The CDR3 runs to 16 residues. Germline CDR1 and CDR2: LGHDT and YNNKEL (reference sequence). This CDR3 reads CASSLFSRGATGELFF. Here the CDR3 DNA reads TGTGCCAGCAGCCTCTTTTCACGAGGAGCAACCGGGGAGCTGTTTTTT.

At least ten counts were recorded for this clone. The gene calls are TRBV2 and TRBJ2-5; 11 nucleotides agree with TRBD1. The germline V gene encodes CDR1 SNHLY and CDR2 FYNNEI. With V trimmed by 11 bases and J by 2 bases, 7 bases remained unmatched. The CDR3 is 14 residues long. The DNA for the CDR3 is TGTGCCGGAGCCCGGGACAGGGGGCAAGAGACCCAGTACTTC. This encodes CAGARDRGQETQYF.

This clone was detected a few times. A much larger clone lies a single base off, so this may be a read error. The same CDR3 also results from other DNA sequences found in this sample. The genes are TRBV20-1 and TRBJ2-5; TRBD2 aligns across 9 bases. This CDR3 comprises 15 residues. Germline V gives CDR1 DFQATT, CDR2 SNEGSKA (reference sequence). V gave up 3 bases and J gave up 3 bases; unmatched junction bases: 8. The CDR3 here is CSARDRIAGEETQYF. In DNA, the CDR3 is TGCAGTGCTAGGGATCGTATAGCGGGAGAAGAGACCCAGTACTTC.

The V call is TRBV27, the J call TRBJ1-2, with a weak D call TRBD1 (5 bases). V lost 0 bases and J lost 11, with 19 bases in between. Germline CDR1 is MNHEY and CDR2 is SMNVEV (reference sequence). CDR3 size: 15 residues. CDR3 bases: TGTGCCAGCAGTTTATCCCCCGGTCGTCTGGGGGGGTACACCTTC. Amino acid sequence: CASSLSPGRLGGYTF.

This clone was seen a handful of times. The CDR3 DNA sequence: TGTGCCAGCGGTCGGAGTGGGATTGAAGCTTTCTTT. Its protein is CASGRSGIEAFF. The chain carries TRBV6-2 or TRBV6-3 and TRBJ1-1; D remains unclear. Trimming took off 8 bases at V and 7 bases at J, with 14 bases between the two ends. CDR3 length: 12 amino acids. CDR1 MNHEY and CDR2 SVGEGT come from the germline V gene.

This clone was picked up many times. Other nucleotide sequences from this sample produce the same CDR3. V usage is TRBV28 and J usage is TRBJ1-4, with 7 bases identical to TRBD1. The length of the CDR3 is 14 residues. CDR1 is MDHEN and CDR2 is SYDVKM in the germline V gene. J lost 6 bases, V lost 4 bases, and 5 bases had no gene match. The CDR3 bases are TGTGCCAGCAGTTCGGGACAGTCGCATGAAAAACTGTTTTTT. It is translated as CASSSGQSHEKLFF.